A selection of T cell receptor beta chains follows, all from one sample in a study of blood T cell repertoires in COVID-19. TCRdb keeps only in-frame clones here, not all; method: immunoSEQ multiplex PCR. This table holds more than 150,000 clones, approximately 82% found once. The specimen sequenced was peripheral blood. Source of these receptors: a woman aged 45-65 years with acute or convalescent COVID-19. Both conserved end residues are part of each CDR3. A D gene is named only where the DNA matches it firmly. Some rows mark clone size as missing; the rest say once, few, many or name a class of expanded clone.

V	size	D	J	length	DNA	CDR3
TRBV28	.	.	TRBJ1-6	14	TGTGCCAGCAGTTTAATGGATCCGGGATCACCCCTCCACTTT	CASSLMDPGSPLHF
TRBV4-3	few	.	TRBJ2-1	15	TGCGCCAGCAGCCAAGAACGACAAGCCTACAATGAGCAGTTCTTC	CASSQERQAYNEQFF
TRBV5-1	few	.	TRBJ1-1	14	TGCGCCAGCAGCGTCACAGGGCTTCGTACTGAAGCTTTCTTT	CASSVTGLRTEAFF
TRBV6-6	.	.	TRBJ2-2	15	TGTGCCAGCAGTTCCCCGACAAGAAACACCGGGGAGCTGTTTTTT	CASSSPTRNTGELFF
TRBV5-1	.	.	TRBJ1-2	15	TGCGCCAGCAGCTTGGTGACAGCAAGCAACTATGGCTACACCTTC	CASSLVTASNYGYTF
TRBV6-6	.	.	TRBJ1-5	15	TGTGCCAGCAGTTACTCGCAGTATAGCAATCAGCCCCAGCATTTT	CASSYSQYSNQPQHF
TRBV28	.	.	TRBJ2-6	19	TGTGCCAGCAGTCCCGGGATACTGGGTCCCGGGGCTGGGGCCAACGTCCTGACTTTC	CASSPGILGPGAGANVLTF
TRBV21-1	.	.	TRBJ1-5	16	TGTGCCAGCAGCGAATCCGGACAGTATAGCAATCAGCCCCAGCATTTT	CASSESGQYSNQPQHF
TRBV3-1/TRBV3-2	.	.	TRBJ1-2	14	TGTGCCAGCAGCCAAGAGACAGCCAACTATGGCTACACCTTC	CASSQETANYGYTF
TRBV10-3	.	.	TRBJ1-2	14	TGTGCCACATGGGAACGGGGACTTGACTATGGCTACACCTTC	CATWERGLDYGYTF
TRBV9	.	.	TRBJ1-5	13	TGTGCCAGCAGCCCAGGGCCTCAGCAGCCCCAGCATTTT	CASSPGPQQPQHF
TRBV2	.	.	TRBJ1-4	15	TGTGCCAGCATTGCTGTGGGGCGGATCGGTGAAAAACTGTTTTTT	CASIAVGRIGEKLFF